The present entry profiles one T cell receptor beta chain with its context. Its antigen is as yet unknown. This specimen belongs to a study of PD-1 blockade in classical Hodgkin lymphoma. Between the trimmed V and J ends, which lost 5 bases and 3 bases, there was a span of 13 bases. CDR3 length: 14 residues. CDR1 SEHNR and CDR2 FQNEAQ come from the germline V gene (reference sequence). Study conclusions and caveats: Later analyses included only patients treated at least 1 year post-ASCT.

TCRdb keeps only in-frame clones here, not all; method: immunoSEQ multiplex PCR. The sample includes around 35,000 clones, around 68% seen only once; the top ten take under 4.5%. Specified time point: cycle 4 day 1 (C4D1), after less than seven weeks of nivolumab. Each patient relapsed following autologous stem cell transplantation, and prior brentuximab vedotin exposure differed. The sequenced sample was peripheral blood mononuclear cells (PBMCs), obtained before the fourth cycle of nivolumab. The rearrangement joins TRBV7-9 to TRBJ1-2; tentative D call: TRBD1 (5 bases). This receptor was obtained from a human donor with classical Hodgkin lymphoma. This chain's CDR3 is CASSLETDHYGYTF. The CDR3 nucleotides read TGTGCCAGCAGCCTGGAGACAGACCACTATGGCTACACCTTC.